This T cell receptor beta chain was observed in a study of blood T cell repertoires in COVID-19. Study overall: Material from acute and convalescent COVID-19 was sourced from the United States, Italy and Spain.

Per the study methods: Cell counts per sample came from amplifying reference gene primers. Sequencing was performed with immunoSEQ multiplex PCR; in TCRdb, only in-frame clones are kept and a portion is missing. That table furnishes V, J and clone size, whereas the DNA furnished D and trimming. The repertoire holds fewer than 50,000 clones, with around 80% as singletons. V gave up 8 bases and J gave up 0 bases, with 5 bases separating them. Germline V lookup: CDR1 SNHLY, CDR2 FYNNEI. The CDR3 covers 11 residues. The sequence derives from a man aged 80 or over with active or convalescent COVID-19. The genes are TRBV2 and TRBJ2-7; the D is unclear. The sequenced sample consisted of peripheral blood. CDR3 nucleotide sequence: TGTGCCAGCGGCACCTCCTACGAGCAGTACTTC. Its translation: CASGTSYEQYF.